Included here is one T cell receptor beta chain sequence, with context. Its target antigen remains unknown. Per-base qualities were not stored, and no clone one base away is much larger. This entry is derived from a study of OX40 agonist ivuxolimab in advanced cancers. Context from the whole study: The costimulatory receptor OX40 (CD134) was targeted by ivuxolimab, a fully human IgG2 agonistic monoclonal antibody. Intravenous ivuxolimab was administered to patients every 2 weeks at six dose levels: 0.01, 0.1, 0.3, 1.5, 3 and 10 mg/kg. Among the 50 to 55 dose-escalation patients, about 20 had hepatocellular carcinoma, some 15 melanoma, 9 renal cell carcinoma and 9 head and neck cancer. A male proportion of 82.7% and a mean age of 60 years, ranging from about 20 to 85, were recorded for the dose-escalation cohort. Prior anti-PD-1, anti-PD-L1 or anti-CTLA-4 therapy was permitted, and checkpoint inhibitors had been received by under 50% of dose-escalation patients. Partial responses occurred in three dose-escalation patients, of whom one had hepatocellular carcinoma and two had cutaneous melanoma. Peripheral TCRbeta sequencing aimed to test whether ivuxolimab altered TCR sequence diversity and caused clonal T-cell expansion. The monotherapy dose-escalation portion (N of about 47 patients) of the phase I ivuxolimab trial is reported in the paper.

Patients with a history of autoimmune disease or receiving systemic immunosuppression were excluded from the trial. Peripheral blood for TCR sequencing was collected from all dose cohorts at baseline, on cycle 4 day 1, and on cycle 7 day 1. The samples were drawn from a first-in-human, open-label, multicenter phase I dose-escalation trial of ivuxolimab. Adults with locally advanced or metastatic head and neck squamous cell, hepatocellular, melanoma or renal cell carcinoma were enrolled in the trial. Before TCR sequencing, CD4+ and CD8+ T cells were separately sorted from peripheral blood. Study-wide conclusions, independent of this receptor: In partial responders in the 0.1-3.0 mg/kg groups, normalized peripheral clonal expansion was found to be among the lowest, especially among CD8+ T cells. Low levels of normalized T-cell clonal expansion were also shown by some nonresponding patients. Which antigens the clonally expanded peripheral T cells were specific for was not determined. After ivuxolimab, more expanded clones were found on average in CD8+ T cells than in CD4+ T cells. At doses of 0.1 to 3.0 mg/kg, clonal expansion of both CD4+ and CD8+ blood T cells was observed from baseline to week 6.

V was cut back by 4 bases and J by 0 bases, leaving a gap of 17 bases between them. CDR1 SGHTS and CDR2 YDEGEE are derived from the germline V gene. Reading from cysteine to phenylalanine, the CDR3 counts 17 amino acids. Only the CDR3 DNA stays, 51 bases, in frame from base 1. To sequence the TCRbeta CDR3 region, genomic DNA was isolated from the sorted cells. The immunoSEQ Assay was used to sequence the TCRbeta CDR3 regions. Drawn from immuneACCESS, this table holds only the in-frame rearrangements with V and J called that TCRdb kept. Clones are partly lost; checked studies trace under half to an unresolved V gene and leave the rest unexplained. For this sample there are some 50,000 clones; more than 70% appear just once. The ten largest clones take up around 0.64% of the sample.

The sequence is built from TRBV5-8 and TRBJ1-5; tentative D gene TRBD1, with 5 bases matching. The receptor was derived from an adult with an advanced solid tumor such as melanoma, head and neck, liver or kidney cancer. This specimen consisted of CD4+ or CD8+ T cells sorted from blood, obtained in a trial of the OX40 agonist ivuxolimab. At the DNA level, the sequence is TGTGCCAGCAGCCCTTGGTGGGGAGACAGTAGCAATCAGCCCCAGCATTTT. Translated, it reads CASSPWWGDSSNQPQHF.